This is a list of T cell receptor beta chains from one sample in a study of T and B cells in COVID-19 patients. TCRdb fed the multiplex PCR reads into MiXCR, producing one record per CDR3 protein. The sample has under 5,500 distinct CDR3 sequences; 27% are singletons. Sequenced: blood. The receptors shown here come from a human donor with active COVID-19. Each CDR3 is given with its conserved first and last residue. Fields, in order: D gene, clone size, J gene, V gene, CDR3 protein, CDR3 DNA. D genes are given only for firm matches. Not every row has a clone size; where given, it reads once, few, many or a size class.

TRBD1	.	TRBJ2-7	TRBV4-3	CASSLGTGSNEQYF	TGCGCCAGCAGTCTCGGGACAGGGAGTAACGAGCAGTACTTC
TRBD1	.	TRBJ2-7	TRBV29-1	CSGGQGAGEQYF	TGCAGCGGCGGACAGGGGGCGGGTGAGCAGTACTTC
.	.	TRBJ2-3	TRBV20-1	CSAPTSTDTQYF	TGCAGTGCTCCGACTAGCACAGATACGCAGTATTTT
.	.	TRBJ1-2	TRBV11-3	CASSSAYYGYTF	TGTGCCAGCAGCTCAGCTTACTATGGCTACACCTTC
.	.	TRBJ2-7	TRBV27	CASSFRGRLGEQYF	TGTGCCAGCAGTTTCCGGGGGCGGCTCGGCGAGCAGTACTTC
.	.	TRBJ2-1	TRBV19	CASSIRTAYNEQFF	TGTGCCAGTAGTATTAGGACGGCCTACAATGAGCAGTTCTTC
.	medium-sized	TRBJ2-3	TRBV29-1	CSVDSPSTDTQYF	TGCAGCGTCGACAGTCCTAGCACAGATACGCAGTATTTT
TRBD2	.	TRBJ2-7	TRBV20-1	CSPWGLAGGVSYEQYF	TGCAGTCCTTGGGGACTAGCGGGAGGGGTCTCCTACGAGCAGTACTTC
TRBD1	medium-sized	TRBJ2-7	TRBV5-1	CASSQPGDREGEQYF	TGCGCCAGCAGCCAACCAGGAGACAGGGAAGGCGAGCAGTACTTC
.	medium-sized	TRBJ2-2	TRBV30	CAWSVLDQGPGELFF	TGTGCCTGGAGTGTCCTGGATCAGGGACCCGGGGAGCTGTTTTTT
TRBD2	.	TRBJ2-7	TRBV19	CASRDTSAEQYF	TGTGCCAGTAGGGATACTAGCGCCGAGCAGTACTTC
.	once	TRBJ2-1	TRBV29-1	CSATWDIDNEQFF	TGCAGCGCCACATGGGATATTGACAATGAGCAGTTCTTC
TRBD2	large	TRBJ2-1	TRBV29-1	CSVEASGRAYNEQFF	TGCAGCGTTGAAGCTAGCGGGAGGGCGTACAATGAGCAGTTCTTC
.	.	TRBJ1-5	TRBV12-3/TRBV12-4	CATSGWGQPQHF	TGTGCCACCTCAGGGTGGGGTCAGCCCCAGCATTTT
TRBD2	few	TRBJ2-7	TRBV14	CASSRAGYSYEQYF	TGTGCCAGCAGCCGAGCGGGGTACTCCTACGAGCAGTACTTC
TRBD2	medium-sized	TRBJ2-3	TRBV6-2/TRBV6-3	CASSRYRTSRVSTDTQYF	TGTGCCAGCAGTCGATACAGGACTAGCCGCGTCAGCACAGATACGCAGTATTTT
.	few	TRBJ2-7	TRBV5-1	CASSLGQAIYEQYF	TGCGCCAGCAGCTTGGGCCAGGCTATTTACGAGCAGTACTTC
TRBD1	medium-sized	TRBJ2-5	TRBV15	CATSRDPGQGTQYF	TGTGCCACCAGCAGAGATCCGGGACAGGGGACCCAGTACTTC
TRBD1	medium-sized	TRBJ1-6	TRBV7-6	CASSLQGDNSPLHF	TGTGCCAGCAGCCTACAGGGGGATAATTCACCCCTCCACTTT
.	medium-sized	TRBJ2-3	TRBV6-2/TRBV6-3	CASSPGGTSTDTQYF	TGTGCCAGCAGCCCTGGTGGGACTAGCACAGATACGCAGTATTTT
.	few	TRBJ2-7	TRBV6-2/TRBV6-3	CASSKPPQGTAYEQYF	TGTGCCAGCTCAAAACCCCCACAGGGTACCGCCTACGAGCAGTACTTC
TRBD1	many	TRBJ1-4	TRBV5-6	CASSSGDRGVSEKLFF	TGTGCCAGCAGCTCCGGGGACAGGGGGGTTTCGGAAAAACTGTTTTTT
.	.	TRBJ2-7	TRBV20-1	CSASLHSISYEQYF	TGCAGTGCTAGTCTCCATAGCATCTCCTACGAGCAGTACTTC
.	few	TRBJ2-7	TRBV20-1	CSATAMSDYEQYF	TGCAGCGCCACGGCCATGAGTGACTACGAGCAGTACTTC
.	medium-sized	TRBJ2-7	TRBV19	CASSVARGGDEQYF	TGTGCCAGTAGTGTGGCCCGCGGGGGCGATGAGCAGTACTTC
.	.	TRBJ2-3	TRBV6-2/TRBV6-3	CASSPVRRATDTQYF	TGTGCCAGCAGCCCGGTCCGGCGGGCCACAGATACGCAGTATTTT